This TCR beta chain came from a study of CD8 T cells in Susac syndrome. Study findings and constraints: None of the CD4+ T cell repertoires in Susac syndrome showed clonal expansion.

In regard to this clonotype: The antigen is not known.

The CDR3 length is 11 residues. Trimming cost V 1 base and J 10 bases, with 5 bases left between them. Germline CDR1 and CDR2: GTSNPN and SVGIG (reference sequence). Random hexamers were used to reverse transcribe roughly 0.45 to 1 ug of RNA. TCRdb redid the calling of the immunoSEQ multiplex PCR reads with MiXCR, one entry per CDR3 protein. The sample holds over 130,000 distinct CDR3 sequences, 95% seen once. TEMRA cells underwent FACS enrichment and CD8+ and CD4+ T cells underwent negative isolation. The TCR sequence derives from a human donor with Susac syndrome. Source material: CD4+ T cells from PBMCs. The chain carries TRBV30 and TRBJ1-6; D is undetermined. CDR3 in amino acids: CAWSGRSPLHF. DNA of the CDR3: TGTGCCTGGAGTGGAAGGTCACCCCTCCACTTT. The full variable domain, completed using reference TRBV30 and TRBJ1-6, is SQTIHQWPATLVQPVGSPLSLECTVEGTSNPNLYWYRQAAGRGLQLLFYSVGIGQISSEVPQNLSASRPQDRQFILSSKKLLLSDSGFYLCAWSGRSPLHFGNGTRLTVT.